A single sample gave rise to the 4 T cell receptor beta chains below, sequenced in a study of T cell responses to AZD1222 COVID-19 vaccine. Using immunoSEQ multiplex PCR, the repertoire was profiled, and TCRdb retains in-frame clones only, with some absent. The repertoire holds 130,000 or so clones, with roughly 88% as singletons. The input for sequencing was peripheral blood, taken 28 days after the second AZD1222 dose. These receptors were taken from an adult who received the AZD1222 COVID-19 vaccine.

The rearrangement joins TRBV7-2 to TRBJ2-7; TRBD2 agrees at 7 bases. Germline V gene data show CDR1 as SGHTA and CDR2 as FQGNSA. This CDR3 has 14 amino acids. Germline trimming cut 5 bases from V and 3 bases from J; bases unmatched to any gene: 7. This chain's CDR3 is CASSIAGAGYEQYF. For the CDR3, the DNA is TGTGCCAGCAGCATTGCGGGAGCGGGCTACGAGCAGTACTTC. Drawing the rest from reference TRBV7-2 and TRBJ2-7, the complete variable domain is GAGVSQSPSNKVTEKGKDVELRCDPISGHTALYWYRQSLGQGLEFLIYFQGNSAPDKSGLPSDRFSAERTGGSVSTLTIQRTQQEDSAVYLCASSIAGAGYEQYFGPGTRLTVT.

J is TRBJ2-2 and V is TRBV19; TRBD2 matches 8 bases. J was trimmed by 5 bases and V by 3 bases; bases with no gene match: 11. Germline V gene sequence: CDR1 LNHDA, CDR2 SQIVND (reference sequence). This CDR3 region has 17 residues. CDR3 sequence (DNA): TGTGCCAGTAGTATGCAGCGAGCGGGAGTGGGGACCGGGGAGCTGTTTTTT. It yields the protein CASSMQRAGVGTGELFF.

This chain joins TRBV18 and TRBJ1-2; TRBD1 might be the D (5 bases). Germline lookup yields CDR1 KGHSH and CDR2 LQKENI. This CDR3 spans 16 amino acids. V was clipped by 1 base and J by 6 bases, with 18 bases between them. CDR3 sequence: CASSPQGVPLTHGYTF. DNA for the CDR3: TGTGCCAGCTCACCACAAGGGGTCCCCTTAACGCATGGCTACACCTTC.

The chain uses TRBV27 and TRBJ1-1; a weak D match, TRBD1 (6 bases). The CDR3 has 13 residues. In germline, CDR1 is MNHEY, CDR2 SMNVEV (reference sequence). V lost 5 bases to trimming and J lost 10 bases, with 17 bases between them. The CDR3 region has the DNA TGTGCCAGCAGTCCGTATCGGGGGGCTGGAGCTTTCTTT. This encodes CASSPYRGAGAFF.